A selection of T cell receptor beta chains follows, all from one sample in a study of cytomegalovirus exposure and HLA in healthy donors. TCRdb's table, derived via immunoSEQ multiplex PCR, lists solely in-frame clones and lacks some. The table shows about 60,000 clones, with approximately 77% occurring only once. The specimen was PBMCs. The receptors were gathered from a woman in her thirties or forties in good health and CMV-seropositive. Each CDR3 is given with its conserved first and last residue. Clone size is shown for a subset of rows, as once, few, many or a class of expanded clone.

J,V,length,size,CDR3
TRBJ2-3,TRBV5-1,14,few,CASSLMTGPDTQYF
TRBJ1-6,TRBV19,16,NA,CASSSNPRGGNSPLHF
TRBJ2-1,TRBV5-1,16,once,CASRRQTGTVGNEQFF
TRBJ2-1,TRBV7-6,16,NA,CASSLGGRGAYNEQFF
TRBJ2-5,TRBV19,15,NA,CASRGSGGGWETQYF
TRBJ1-1,TRBV19,14,NA,CASSNGLRRTEAFF
TRBJ1-5,TRBV18,14,NA,CASSAANSNQPQHF
TRBJ2-1,TRBV11-2,13,NA,CASSLGVGDEQFF
TRBJ1-2,TRBV5-6,13,NA,CASSTAAGYGYTF
TRBJ1-1,TRBV18,16,NA,CASSPSQGRADTEAFF
TRBJ2-2,TRBV18,15,NA,CASSPGQGGTGELFF
TRBJ1-2,TRBV7-3,13,NA,CASRIGQGYGYTF
TRBJ2-7,TRBV10-3,12,NA,CAHAQGKGEQYF
TRBJ2-5,TRBV7-2,14,NA,CASSYDRAYETQYF
TRBJ2-7,TRBV6-5,14,few,CASSYDRGFYEQYF
TRBJ2-7,TRBV7-9,11,NA,CASTGVYEQYF
TRBJ1-4,TRBV6-5,15,few,CASRAQGDGAEKLFF
TRBJ1-2,TRBV19,14,once,CASRSRGRTGGYTF
TRBJ2-7,TRBV7-9,15,NA,CASSPLKDRVYEQYF
TRBJ1-6,TRBV19,11,few,CASTTGAPLHF
TRBJ2-7,TRBV30,14,NA,CAWTHGREVNEQYF
TRBJ2-5,TRBV5-1,16,once,CASSLAASGGQEAQYF
TRBJ1-3,TRBV6-6,15,few,CASSYSTDSGNTIYF
TRBJ1-1,TRBV7-2,13,NA,CASSVTGATEAFF
TRBJ2-6,TRBV6-4,17,NA,CASSGTSGNSGANVLTF